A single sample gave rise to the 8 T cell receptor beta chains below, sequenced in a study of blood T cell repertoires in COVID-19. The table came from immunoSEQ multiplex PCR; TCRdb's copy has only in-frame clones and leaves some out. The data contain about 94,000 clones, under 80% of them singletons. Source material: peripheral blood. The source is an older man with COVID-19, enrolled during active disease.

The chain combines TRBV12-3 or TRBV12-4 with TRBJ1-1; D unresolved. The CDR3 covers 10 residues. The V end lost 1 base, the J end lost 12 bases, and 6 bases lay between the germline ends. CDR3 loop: CASSLGTPFF. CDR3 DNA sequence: TGTGCCAGCAGTTTAGGGACTCCTTTCTTT.

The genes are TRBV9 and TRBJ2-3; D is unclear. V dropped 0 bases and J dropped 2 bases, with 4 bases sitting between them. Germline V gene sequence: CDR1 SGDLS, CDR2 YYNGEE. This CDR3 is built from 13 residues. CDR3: CASSVEHTDTQYF. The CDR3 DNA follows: TGTGCCAGCAGCGTAGAGCACACAGATACGCAGTATTTT.

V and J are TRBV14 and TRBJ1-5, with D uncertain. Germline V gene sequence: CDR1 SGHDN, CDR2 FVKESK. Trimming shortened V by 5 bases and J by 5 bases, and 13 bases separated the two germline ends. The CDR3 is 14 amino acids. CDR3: CASSARGFDQPQHF. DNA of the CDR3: TGTGCCAGCAGCGCCAGAGGCTTCGATCAGCCCCAGCATTTT. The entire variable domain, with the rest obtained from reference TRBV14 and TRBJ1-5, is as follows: EAGVTQFPSHSVIEKGQTVTLRCDPISGHDNLYWYRRVMGKEIKFLLHFVKESKQDESGMPNNRFLAERTGGTYSTLKVQPAELEDSGVYFCASSARGFDQPQHFGDGTRLSIL.

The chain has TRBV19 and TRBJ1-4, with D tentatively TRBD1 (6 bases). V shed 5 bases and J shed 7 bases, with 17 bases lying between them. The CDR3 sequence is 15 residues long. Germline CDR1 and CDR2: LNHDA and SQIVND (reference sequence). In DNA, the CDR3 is TGTGCCAGTAGTTTCTCCTTGCCACAGGGTGAAAAACTGTTTTTT. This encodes CASSFSLPQGEKLFF.

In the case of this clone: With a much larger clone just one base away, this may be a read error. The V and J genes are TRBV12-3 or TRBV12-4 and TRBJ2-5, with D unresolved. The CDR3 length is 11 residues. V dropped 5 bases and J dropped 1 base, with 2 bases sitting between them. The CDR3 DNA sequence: TGTGCCAGCAGTCTCCAAGAGACCCAGTACTTC. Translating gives CASSLQETQYF.

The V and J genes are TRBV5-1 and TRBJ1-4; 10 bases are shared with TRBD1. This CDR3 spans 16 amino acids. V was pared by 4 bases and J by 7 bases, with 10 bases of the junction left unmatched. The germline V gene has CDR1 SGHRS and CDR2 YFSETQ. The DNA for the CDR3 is TGCGCCAGCAGCCCTGGGACAGGGGTGAGGAGTGAAAAACTGTTTTTT. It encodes CASSPGTGVRSEKLFF.

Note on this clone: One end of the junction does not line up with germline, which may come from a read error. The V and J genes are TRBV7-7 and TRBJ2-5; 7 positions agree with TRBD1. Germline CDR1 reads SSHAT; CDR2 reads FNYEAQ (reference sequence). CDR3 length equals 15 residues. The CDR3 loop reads CASSLVGDSQETQYF. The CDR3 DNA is TGTGCTAGCAGCTTAGTCGGGGACAGTCAAGAGACCCAGTACTTC.

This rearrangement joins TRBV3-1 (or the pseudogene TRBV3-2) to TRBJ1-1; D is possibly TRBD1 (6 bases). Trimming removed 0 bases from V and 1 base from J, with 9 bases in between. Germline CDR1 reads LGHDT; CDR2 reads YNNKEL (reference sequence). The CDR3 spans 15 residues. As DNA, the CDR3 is TGTGCCAGCAGCCAAGAACAGGGTAAGAACACTGAAGCTTTCTTT. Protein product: CASSQEQGKNTEAFF.